These 21 T cell receptor beta chains were all obtained from the same sample, sequenced in a study of T cell responses to AZD1222 COVID-19 vaccine. Some clones are missing from TCRdb's copy, which holds only in-frame ones; the method was immunoSEQ multiplex PCR. In the table there are over 95,000 clones, roughly 85% of which are singletons. Sequences were derived from peripheral blood, sampled on day 0 of AZD1222 vaccination. The receptors were gathered from an adult in good health.

The chain combines TRBV19 with TRBJ1-3; D call uncertain. Trimming removed 5 bases at V and 4 bases at J, with 3 bases between. The CDR3 contains 11 residues. Germline V gene sequence: CDR1 LNHDA, CDR2 SQIVND (reference sequence). CDR3 sequence reads: CASSYGNTIYF. The CDR3 nucleotides are TGTGCCAGTAGTTACGGAAACACCATATATTTT.

The rearrangement links TRBV9 to TRBJ2-3, with 13 bases fitting TRBD2. Germline trimming cut 4 bases from V and 4 bases from J; bases unmatched to any gene: 15. Germline assignment: CDR1 SGDLS and CDR2 YYNGEE. CDR3 length equals 19 residues. As DNA, the CDR3 is TGTGCCAGCAGCCCGAGCTGGGCGGGACTAGCGGGACCCCCAGATACGCAGTATTTT. Translated: CASSPSWAGLAGPPDTQYF.

The CDR3: CASRKLGGDNEQFF. CDR3 bases: TGTGCCAGCAGGAAACTGGGGGGCGACAATGAGCAGTTCTTC. The J gene is TRBJ2-1, the V gene TRBV6-5; D may be TRBD1 or TRBD2 (6 bases each). Trimming pared 6 bases from V and 5 bases from J, leaving 14 bases between. Germline CDR1 is MNHEY and CDR2 is SVGAGI. The CDR3 is 14 residues long.

The rearrangement joins TRBV9 to TRBJ1-2, with D unclear. The V end lost 3 bases, the J end lost 8 bases, and 5 bases lay between the germline ends. The germline V gene has CDR1 SGDLS and CDR2 YYNGEE. The CDR3 sequence is 10 residues long. CDR3 sequence reads: CASSGIGYTF. The CDR3 DNA sequence: TGTGCCAGCAGCGGTATCGGCTACACCTTC. Complete variable domain (other parts from reference TRBV9 and TRBJ1-2): DSGVTQTPKHLITATGQRVTLRCSPRSGDLSVYWYQQSLDQGLQFLIQYYNGEERAKGNILERFSAQQFPDLHSELNLSSLELGDSALYFCASSGIGYTFGSGTRLTVV.

The rearrangement uses TRBV7-9 and TRBJ1-4, with D possibly TRBD1 on 6 matching bases. The germline V gene encodes CDR1 SEHNR and CDR2 FQNEAQ (reference sequence). V lost 5 bases to trimming and J lost 8 bases, with 18 bases between them. The CDR3 has 15 residues. The CDR3 nucleotides read TGTGCCAGCAGCCGAAAGTGGGGGCAGGAAGAAAAACTGTTTTTT. Protein sequence: CASSRKWGQEEKLFF.

J is TRBJ1-6 and V is TRBV4-3; 10 positions agree with TRBD1. The germline V gene has CDR1 LGHNA and CDR2 YSLEER. The CDR3 length is 16 residues. With V trimmed by 1 base and J by 9 bases, 6 bases remained unmatched. The CDR3 DNA reads TGCGCCAGCAGCCAAGGGGGGACAGGGGTGGGTTCACCCCTCCACTTT. Translation: CASSQGGTGVGSPLHF.

The chain joins TRBV19 to TRBJ2-1; weak D call: TRBD2 (6 bases). Trimming took 1 base from V and 10 from J, leaving 8 bases between them. Germline V gives CDR1 LNHDA, CDR2 SQIVND (reference sequence). The CDR3 runs 12 residues. This CDR3 reads CASSIGRGEQFF. DNA for the CDR3: TGTGCCAGTAGTATAGGGCGGGGAGAGCAGTTCTTC. Full variable domain (rest looked up from reference TRBV19 and TRBJ2-1): DGGITQSPKYLFRKEGQNVTLSCEQNLNHDAMYWYRQDPGQGLRLIYYSQIVNDFQKGDIAEGYSVSREKKESFPLTVTSAQKNPTAFYLCASSIGRGEQFFGPGTRLTVL.

The sample holds one count of this clone. This sequence joins TRBV5-6 and TRBJ1-1; D gene uncertain. The CDR3 is 14 residues long. The germline V gene encodes CDR1 SGHDT and CDR2 YYEEEE. V was clipped by 0 bases and J by 8 bases, with 14 bases between them. The CDR3, as DNA: TGTGCCAGCAGCTTGGCCATCATCGGACCGGAAGCTTTCTTT. This encodes CASSLAIIGPEAFF. The full variable domain, its missing parts supplied by reference TRBV5-6 and TRBJ1-1, is DAGVTQSPTHLIKTRGQQVTLRCSPKSGHDTVSWYQQALGQGPQFIFQYYEEEERQRGNFPDRFSGHQFPNYSSELNVNALLLGDSALYLCASSLAIIGPEAFFGQGTRLTVV.

V usage is TRBV10-3 and J usage is TRBJ2-7; 9 bases line up with TRBD1. CDR1 and CDR2 from the germline V gene are ENHRY and SYGVKD. The CDR3 totals 12 residues. J gave up 5 bases and V 10 bases, and 6 bases lay outside the gene matches. CDR3 amino acids: CASGTGSNEQYF. DNA of the CDR3: TGTGCCAGCGGGACAGGGTCGAACGAGCAGTACTTC.

The chain joins TRBV11-1 to TRBJ2-1; D may match TRBD1 or TRBD2 (6 bases each). V lost 8 bases to trimming and J lost 4 bases, with 18 bases between them. The V gene's germline CDR1 is SGHAT and CDR2 FQDESV (reference sequence). The CDR3 covers 15 residues. Here the CDR3 DNA reads TGTGCCAGCCGACGCTCCGGGGGCCTTTACAATGAGCAGTTCTTC. Protein sequence: CASRRSGGLYNEQFF. Variable domain in full (rest from reference TRBV11-1 and TRBJ2-1): EAEVAQSPRYKITEKSQAVAFWCDPISGHATLYWYRQILGQGPELLVQFQDESVVDDSQLPKDRFSAERLKGVDSTLKIQPAELGDSAMYLCASRRSGGLYNEQFFGPGTRLTVL.

The J gene is TRBJ2-7, the V gene TRBV7-2; the match to TRBD2 covers 9 bases. The CDR3 covers 15 residues. CDR1 and CDR2 (germline): SGHTA, FQGNSA. V lost 5 bases to trimming and J lost 6 bases; unmatched junction nucleotides: 11. CDR3 sequence: CASSSLGTSRREQYF. CDR3 bases: TGTGCCAGCAGCAGCTTGGGGACTAGCCGGCGCGAGCAGTACTTC.

In its sample, this clone was seen once. The CDR3 here is CASRRDSTLPNSPLHF. The CDR3 bases are TGTGCCAGCAGGAGGGACAGTACACTCCCAAATTCACCCCTCCACTTT. The gene calls are TRBV27 and TRBJ1-6, with TRBD1 matching over 7 bases. V was clipped by 6 bases and J by 7 bases; unmatched bases: 12. The CDR3 is 16 residues long. Germline CDR1 is MNHEY and CDR2 is SMNVEV (reference sequence).

The rearrangement uses TRBV3-1 (or the pseudogene TRBV3-2) and TRBJ2-2, with 7 bases that match TRBD1. The CDR3 has 15 amino acids. Trimming at V came to 4 bases and at J to 5 bases, leaving 7 bases not matched to a gene. Germline CDR1 is LGHDT and CDR2 is YNNKEL (reference sequence). The CDR3 DNA reads TGTGCCAGCAGCCCAACGGCAGGGGGAACCGGGGAGCTGTTTTTT. As protein: CASSPTAGGTGELFF.

The chain recombines TRBV27 with TRBJ1-1, with a possible D match to TRBD1 (5 bases). Trimming shortened V by 5 bases and J by 4 bases, and 17 bases separated the two germline ends. The CDR3 is 15 amino acids. Looked up from germline, CDR1 is MNHEY and CDR2 is SMNVEV (reference sequence). The CDR3 DNA reads TGTGCCAGCAGTACTCAAATCGGACACTTCACTGAAGCTTTCTTT. It is translated as CASSTQIGHFTEAFF.

CDR3 sequence reads: CASSQLPGQGNTDTQYF. CDR3 bases: TGTGCCAGCAGCCAACTACCTGGACAGGGCAACACAGATACGCAGTATTTT. The gene calls are TRBV3-1 (or the pseudogene TRBV3-2) and TRBJ2-3; TRBD1 matches 8 bases. Germline CDR1 is LGHDT and CDR2 is YNNKEL (reference sequence). V dropped 2 bases and J dropped 2; count of bases not matched to a gene: 9. CDR3 length: 17 amino acids.

The gene calls are TRBV7-9 and TRBJ1-2; D is uncertain. Deletions cut 5 bases from V and 8 bases from J, with 15 bases between. CDR3 size: 13 residues. CDR1 SEHNR and CDR2 FQNEAQ come from the germline V gene (reference sequence). CDR3 sequence reads: CASSPRVGNGYTF. The CDR3 DNA reads as TGTGCCAGCAGCCCAAGAGTGGGAAACGGCTACACCTTC.

This clone was picked up one time. The chain couples TRBV4-3 to TRBJ2-1; unclear D gene. V shed 0 bases and J shed 0 bases, with 12 bases lying between them. CDR1 LGHNA and CDR2 YSLEER come from the germline V gene. The CDR3 consists of 17 residues. The CDR3 DNA follows: TGCGCCAGCAGCCAAGATCGGGCGCGTAGCTCCTACAATGAGCAGTTCTTC. Its translation is CASSQDRARSSYNEQFF.

This chain joins TRBV9 and TRBJ2-6, with 10 nucleotides matching TRBD2. The V gene end was trimmed by 2 bases and the J gene end by 4 bases; junction bases not matched to a gene: 9. CDR3 length equals 18 residues. Germline assignment: CDR1 SGDLS and CDR2 YYNGEE. For the CDR3, the DNA is TGTGCCAGCAGCGTTTTCCAGCGGGGGGGCCTGGGGGCCAACGTCCTGACTTTC. This sequence encodes CASSVFQRGGLGANVLTF.

The V and J genes are TRBV14 and TRBJ2-2; the D is unclear. CDR3 length equals 17 residues. Trimming stripped 5 bases from V and 6 bases from J, with 22 bases between. The germline gives CDR1 SGHDN, CDR2 FVKESK. CDR3 sequence reads: CASSTPVTLIDPGELFF. CDR3 nucleotides: TGTGCCAGCAGCACCCCCGTGACCCTCATAGATCCCGGGGAGCTGTTTTTT.

Comments on this clone: Its ends do not fully match the called genes, so a read error is possible. This chain uses TRBV5-1 with TRBJ2-5; 7 bases are shared with TRBD1. The CDR3 loop spans 13 amino acids. CDR1 and CDR2 from the germline V gene are SGHRS and YFSETQ. The CDR3 DNA reads as TGTGCCAGCAGCCCTACAGGGGCAGAGACCCAGTACTTC. It codes for CASSPTGAETQYF. Looking up the rest from reference TRBV5-1 and TRBJ2-5 gives the full variable domain: KAGVTQTPRYLIKTRGQQVTLSCSPISGHRSVSWYQQTPGQGLQFLFEYFSETQRNKGNFPGRFSGRQFSNSRSEMNVSTLELGDSALYLCASSPTGAETQYFGPGTRLLVL.

The chain has TRBV9 and TRBJ2-3; no firm D call. The V end lost 0 bases, the J end lost 7 bases, and 9 bases lay between the germline ends. Germline V gene lookup returns CDR1 SGDLS and CDR2 YYNGEE. This CDR3 has 13 amino acids. The CDR3: CASSVEAAYTQYF. The CDR3 DNA sequence: TGTGCCAGCAGCGTAGAGGCGGCGTATACGCAGTATTTT. The variable domain in full, with the rest retrieved from reference TRBV9 and TRBJ2-3, is DSGVTQTPKHLITATGQRVTLRCSPRSGDLSVYWYQQSLDQGLQFLIQYYNGEERAKGNILERFSAQQFPDLHSELNLSSLELGDSALYFCASSVEAAYTQYFGPGTRLTVL.